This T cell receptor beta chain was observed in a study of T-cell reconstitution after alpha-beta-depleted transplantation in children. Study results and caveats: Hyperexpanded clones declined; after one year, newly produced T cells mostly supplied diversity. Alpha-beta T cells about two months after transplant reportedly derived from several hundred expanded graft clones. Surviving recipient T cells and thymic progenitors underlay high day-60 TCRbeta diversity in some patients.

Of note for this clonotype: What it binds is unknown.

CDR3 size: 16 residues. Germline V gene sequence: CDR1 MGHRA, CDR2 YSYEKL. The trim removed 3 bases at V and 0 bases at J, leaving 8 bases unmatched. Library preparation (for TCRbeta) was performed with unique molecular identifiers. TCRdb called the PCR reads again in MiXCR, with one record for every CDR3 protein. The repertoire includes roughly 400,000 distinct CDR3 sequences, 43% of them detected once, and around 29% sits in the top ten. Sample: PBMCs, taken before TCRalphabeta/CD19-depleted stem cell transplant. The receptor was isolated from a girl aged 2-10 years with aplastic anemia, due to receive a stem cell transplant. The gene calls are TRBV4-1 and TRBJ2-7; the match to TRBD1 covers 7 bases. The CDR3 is CASSQGDRASSYEQYF. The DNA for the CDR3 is TGCGCCAGCAGCCAGGGAGACAGGGCAAGCTCCTACGAGCAGTACTTC.